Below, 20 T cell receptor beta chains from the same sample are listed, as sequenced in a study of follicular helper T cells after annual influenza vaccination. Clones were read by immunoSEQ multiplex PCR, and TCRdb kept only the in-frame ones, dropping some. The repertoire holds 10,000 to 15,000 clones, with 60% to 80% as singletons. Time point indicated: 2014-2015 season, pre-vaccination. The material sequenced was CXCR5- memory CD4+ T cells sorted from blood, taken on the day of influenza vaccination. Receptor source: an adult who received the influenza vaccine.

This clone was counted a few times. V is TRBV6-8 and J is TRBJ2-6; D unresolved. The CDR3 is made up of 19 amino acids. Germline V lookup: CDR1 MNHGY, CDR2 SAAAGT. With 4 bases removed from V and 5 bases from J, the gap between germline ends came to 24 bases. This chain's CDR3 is CASSSCVRSKQSRANVLTF. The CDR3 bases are TGTGCCAGCAGTTCGTGTGTACGCTCTAAACAAAGTCGGGCCAACGTCCTGACTTTC.

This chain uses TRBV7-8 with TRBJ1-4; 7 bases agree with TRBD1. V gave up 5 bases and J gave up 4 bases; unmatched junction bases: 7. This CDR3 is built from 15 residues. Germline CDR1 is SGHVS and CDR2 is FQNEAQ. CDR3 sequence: CASSPRGIDNEKLFF. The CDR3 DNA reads TGTGCCAGCAGCCCCAGGGGGATAGATAATGAAAAACTGTTTTTT.

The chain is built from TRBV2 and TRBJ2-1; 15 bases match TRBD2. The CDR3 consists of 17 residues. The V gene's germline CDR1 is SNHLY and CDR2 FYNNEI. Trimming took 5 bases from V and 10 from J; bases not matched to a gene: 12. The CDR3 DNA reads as TGTGCCAGCAGTAACCAGCCGGGACTAGCGGGGGGTCGGGAGCAGTTCTTC. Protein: CASSNQPGLAGGREQFF.

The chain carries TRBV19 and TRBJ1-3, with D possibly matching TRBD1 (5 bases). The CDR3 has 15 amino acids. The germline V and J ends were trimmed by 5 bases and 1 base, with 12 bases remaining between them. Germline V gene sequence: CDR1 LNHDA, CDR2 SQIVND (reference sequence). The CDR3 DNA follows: TGTGCCAGTAGTCCCCTGAGGGGATCTGGAAACACCATATATTTT. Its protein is CASSPLRGSGNTIYF.

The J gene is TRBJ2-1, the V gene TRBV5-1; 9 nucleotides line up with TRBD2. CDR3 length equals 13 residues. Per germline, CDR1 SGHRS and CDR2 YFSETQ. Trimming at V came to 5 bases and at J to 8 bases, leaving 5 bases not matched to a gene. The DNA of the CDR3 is TGCGCCAGCAGAAATAGCGGGGGTGATGAGCAGTTCTTC. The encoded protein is CASRNSGGDEQFF.

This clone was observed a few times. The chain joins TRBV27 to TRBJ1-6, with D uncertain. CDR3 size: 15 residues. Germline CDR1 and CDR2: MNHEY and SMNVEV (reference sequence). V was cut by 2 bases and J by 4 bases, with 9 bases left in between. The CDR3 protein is CASSLRRQYNSPLHF. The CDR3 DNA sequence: TGTGCCAGCAGTTTAAGGAGGCAGTATAATTCACCCCTCCACTTT.

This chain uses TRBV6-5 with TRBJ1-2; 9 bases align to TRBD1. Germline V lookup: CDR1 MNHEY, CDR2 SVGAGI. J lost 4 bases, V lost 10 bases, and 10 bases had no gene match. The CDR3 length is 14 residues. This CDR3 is CATSPPGQGYGYTF. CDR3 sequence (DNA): TGTGCCACCTCACCCCCGGGACAGGGCTATGGCTACACCTTC.

The CDR3 DNA reads as TGTGCCAGCAGCTTAGCGGGACATAGCTCTGGAAACACCATATATTTT. Protein: CASSLAGHSSGNTIYF. The rearrangement uses TRBV7-2 and TRBJ1-3, with D perhaps matching TRBD1 (6 bases). Germline V gene sequence: CDR1 SGHTA, CDR2 FQGNSA. CDR3 length equals 16 residues. V was clipped by 0 bases and J by 0 bases, with 9 bases between them. Full variable domain (outside the CDR3, taken from reference TRBV7-2 and TRBJ1-3): GAGVSQSPSNKVTEKGKDVELRCDPISGHTALYWYRQSLGQGLEFLIYFQGNSAPDKSGLPSDRFSAERTGGSVSTLTIQRTQQEDSAVYLCASSLAGHSSGNTIYFGEGSWLTVV.

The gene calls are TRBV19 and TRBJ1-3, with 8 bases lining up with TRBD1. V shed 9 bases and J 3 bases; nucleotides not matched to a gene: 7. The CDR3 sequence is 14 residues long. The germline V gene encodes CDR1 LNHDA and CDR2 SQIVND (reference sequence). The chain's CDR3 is CASRPTGGGNTIYF. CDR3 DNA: TGTGCCAGCCGGCCTACAGGGGGTGGAAACACCATATATTTT.

For the CDR3, the DNA is TGTGCCAGTAGTATTCGCATTGGAACCAGCGATACGCAGTATTTT. Translation gives CASSIRIGTSDTQYF. The V and J genes are TRBV19 and TRBJ2-3; D not certain. Germline V CDR1 and CDR2: LNHDA, SQIVND (reference sequence). V lost 3 bases and J lost 6, with 16 bases in between. The CDR3 loop spans 15 amino acids.

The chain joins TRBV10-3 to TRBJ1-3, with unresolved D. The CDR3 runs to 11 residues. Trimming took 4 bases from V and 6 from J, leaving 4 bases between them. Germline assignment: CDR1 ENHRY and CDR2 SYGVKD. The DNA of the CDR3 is TGTGCCATCAGTGCGATAAACACCATATATTTT. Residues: CAISAINTIYF.

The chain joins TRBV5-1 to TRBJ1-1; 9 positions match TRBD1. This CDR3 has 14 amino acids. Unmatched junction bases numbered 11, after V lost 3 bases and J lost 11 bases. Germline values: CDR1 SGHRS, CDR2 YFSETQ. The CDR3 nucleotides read TGCGCCAGCAGCTATTACCCGGGACAGGGAGTGGCTTTCTTT. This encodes CASSYYPGQGVAFF. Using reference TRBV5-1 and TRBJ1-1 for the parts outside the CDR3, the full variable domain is KAGVTQTPRYLIKTRGQQVTLSCSPISGHRSVSWYQQTPGQGLQFLFEYFSETQRNKGNFPGRFSGRQFSNSRSEMNVSTLELGDSALYLCASSYYPGQGVAFFGQGTRLTVV.

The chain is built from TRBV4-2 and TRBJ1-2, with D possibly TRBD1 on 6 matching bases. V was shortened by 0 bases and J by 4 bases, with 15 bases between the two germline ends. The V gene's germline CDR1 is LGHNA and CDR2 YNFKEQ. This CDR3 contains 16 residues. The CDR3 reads CASSQDQTGGTYGYTF. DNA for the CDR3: TGTGCCAGCAGCCAAGATCAGACAGGCGGGACCTATGGCTACACCTTC.

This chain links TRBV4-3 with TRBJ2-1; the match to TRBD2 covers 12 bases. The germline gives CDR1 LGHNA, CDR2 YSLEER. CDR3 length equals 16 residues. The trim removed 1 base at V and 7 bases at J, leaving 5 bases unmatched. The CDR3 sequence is CASSQGGLAGGNEQFF. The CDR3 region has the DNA TGCGCCAGCAGCCAAGGGGGACTAGCGGGTGGTAATGAGCAGTTCTTC.

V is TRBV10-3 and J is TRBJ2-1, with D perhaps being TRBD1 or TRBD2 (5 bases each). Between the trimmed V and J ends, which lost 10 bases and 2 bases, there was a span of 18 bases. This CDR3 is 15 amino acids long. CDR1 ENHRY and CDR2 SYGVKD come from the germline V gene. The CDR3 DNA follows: TGTGCCACCAGAGGGGTTACTGGACCCTACAATGAGCAGTTCTTC. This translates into CATRGVTGPYNEQFF.

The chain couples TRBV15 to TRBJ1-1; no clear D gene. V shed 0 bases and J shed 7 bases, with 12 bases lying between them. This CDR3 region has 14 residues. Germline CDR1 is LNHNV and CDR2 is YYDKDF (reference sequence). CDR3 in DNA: TGTGCCACCAGCAGAGACCCTCCGAGAAATGAAGCTTTCTTT. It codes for CATSRDPPRNEAFF. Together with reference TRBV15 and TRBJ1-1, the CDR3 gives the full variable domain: DAMVIQNPRYQVTQFGKPVTLSCSQTLNHNVMYWYQQKSSQAPKLLFHYYDKDFNNEADTPDNFQSRRPNTSFCFLDIRSPGLGDTAMYLCATSRDPPRNEAFFGQGTRLTVV.

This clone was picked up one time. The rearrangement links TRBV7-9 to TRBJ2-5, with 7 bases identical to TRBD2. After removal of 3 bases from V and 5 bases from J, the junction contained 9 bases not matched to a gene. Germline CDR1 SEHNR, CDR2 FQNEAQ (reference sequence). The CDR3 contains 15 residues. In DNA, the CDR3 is TGTGCCAGCAGCTTTGGGGACTACCTGGGGGAGACCCAGTACTTC. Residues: CASSFGDYLGETQYF.

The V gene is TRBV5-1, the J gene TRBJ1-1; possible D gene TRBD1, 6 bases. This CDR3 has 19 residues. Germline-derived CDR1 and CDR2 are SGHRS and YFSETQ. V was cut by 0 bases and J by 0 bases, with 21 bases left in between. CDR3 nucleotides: TGCGCCAGCAGCTTGGGAATGGGGGCAGGGATCATTCTGAACACTGAAGCTTTCTTT. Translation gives CASSLGMGAGIILNTEAFF.

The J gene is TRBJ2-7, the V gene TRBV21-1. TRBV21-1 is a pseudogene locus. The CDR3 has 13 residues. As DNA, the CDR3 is TGTGCCAGCAGCATTGGGGTTGGGAACGAGCAGTACTTC. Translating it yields CASSIGVGNEQYF.

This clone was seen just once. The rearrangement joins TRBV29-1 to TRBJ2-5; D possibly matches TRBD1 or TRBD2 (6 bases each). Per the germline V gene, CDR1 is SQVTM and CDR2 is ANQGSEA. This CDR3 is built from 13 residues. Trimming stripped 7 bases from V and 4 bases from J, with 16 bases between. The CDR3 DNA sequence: TGCAGCGCCCTGAGGGGGGCGGGAGAGACCCAGTACTTC. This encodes CSALRGAGETQYF. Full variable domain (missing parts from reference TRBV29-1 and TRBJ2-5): SAVISQKPSRDICQRGTSLTIQCQVDSQVTMMFWYRQQPGQSLTLIATANQGSEATYESGFVIDKFPISRPNLTFSTLTVSNMSPEDSSIYLCSALRGAGETQYFGPGTRLLVL.